What follows are 2 T cell receptor beta chains derived from one specimen sequenced in a study of blood T cell repertoires in COVID-19. Measured with immunoSEQ multiplex PCR; TCRdb has only the in-frame clones, and not every one. This table has fewer than 40,000 clones, around 80% appearing once. The sequenced material came from peripheral blood. The receptors here all came from a man in his 60s with acute or convalescent COVID-19.

The rearrangement uses TRBV6-1 and TRBJ2-7; D call uncertain. Per the germline V gene, CDR1 is MNHNS and CDR2 is SASEGT. CDR3 length: 13 residues. Trimming took 2 bases from V and 9 from J, leaving 14 bases between them. CDR3 in DNA: TGTGCCAGCAGTGAAAGTAGGTCCGGGTGGCAGTACTTC. Its protein product is CASSESRSGWQYF.

This clone showed up just a few times. The rearrangement uses TRBV30 and TRBJ2-2; 11 bases map to TRBD2. The CDR3 is 15 amino acids. The J segment lost 4 bases and the V segment lost 4 bases, leaving 5 bases of the junction unmatched. Germline loops: CDR1 GTSNPN, CDR2 SVGIG (reference sequence). The CDR3: CAWTEGTSGTGELFF. CDR3 bases: TGTGCCTGGACCGAGGGGACTAGCGGCACCGGGGAGCTGTTTTTT.